These T cell receptor beta chains were read from a single sample in a study of blood T cells in healthy people across ages. TCRdb ran MiXCR on the 5' RACE reads and lists one entry per CDR3 protein. The sample comprises 1.5 million to 2 million distinct CDR3 sequences, 30% to 40% of which are singletons, and approximately 22% rests with the top ten. Sequencing used blood. The receptors were sampled from a human donor in good health. CDR3s include the opening cysteine and the closing phenylalanine or tryptophan. Fields, in order: D gene, V gene, clone size, J gene, CDR3 DNA, CDR3 protein. A D gene is named only where the DNA matches it firmly. The size of a clone is reported for some rows only, either as once, few or many, or as a class for expanded clones.

-,TRBV9,-,TRBJ2-3,TGTGCCAGCAGCTTAAGGGAGCTCCTAACCCCCACAGATACGCAGTATTTT,CASSLRELLTPTDTQYF
TRBD1,TRBV7-2,-,TRBJ1-4,TGTGCCAGCAGCTTAACAGGGGGAAGGGCGGAAAAACTGTTTTTT,CASSLTGGRAEKLFF
TRBD1,TRBV28,few,TRBJ1-2,TGTGCCAGCAGACCCGACAGGGTCATCTATGGCTACACCTTC,CASRPDRVIYGYTF
-,TRBV7-3,few,TRBJ2-4,TGTGCCAGCAGCCTCCATGAATTGGCCAAGGCCAAAAACATTCAGTACTTC,CASSLHELAKAKNIQYF
TRBD1,TRBV11-2,-,TRBJ1-2,TGTGCCAGCTTGTCGGGGGGACAGGCTGCCTATGGCTACACCTTC,CASLSGGQAAYGYTF
-,TRBV5-1,-,TRBJ1-3,TGCGCCAGCAGCTTGAACAGGCCGAGCTCTGGAAACACCATATATTTT,CASSLNRPSSGNTIYF
-,TRBV29-1,once,TRBJ2-4,TGCAGCGTTGTTAAGGGGAACATTCAGTACTTC,CSVVKGNIQYF
-,TRBV2,few,TRBJ2-7,TGTGCCAGCGGGGCTGGAGCCTACGAGCAGTACTTC,CASGAGAYEQYF
TRBD1,TRBV4-2,-,TRBJ1-2,TGTGCCAGCAGCCAAGACAGAGGACAGGGGGCGCGGGGCTACACCTTC,CASSQDRGQGARGYTF
TRBD1,TRBV5-1,many,TRBJ1-2,TGCGCCAGCACCGGACAGGGCTATGGCTACACCTTC,CASTGQGYGYTF
-,TRBV7-2,once,TRBJ2-3,TGTGCCAGCAGCTTCTTGTTTTGGAGTAGCACAGATACGCAGTATTTT,CASSFLFWSSTDTQYF
TRBD2,TRBV6-5,-,TRBJ2-3,TGTGCCAGCACCAGCCCCGCGGGGGGGAAGGGAGATACGCAGTATTTT,CASTSPAGGKGDTQYF
-,TRBV20-1,-,TRBJ2-5,TGCAGTGCTAGACTGATAATACAAGAGACCCAGTACTTC,CSARLIIQETQYF
TRBD2,TRBV29-1,-,TRBJ2-1,TGCAGCGTCCAGACTAGCGGGGGGGACAATGAGCAGTTCTTC,CSVQTSGGDNEQFF
-,TRBV25-1,-,TRBJ2-5,TGTGCCAGCAGTGAATGGCCAGCGGCCCTTCAAGAGACCCAGTACTTC,CASSEWPAALQETQYF
-,TRBV20-1,-,TRBJ2-7,TGCAGTGCTAGAGATATGGGCCGGGGGCACGAGCAGTACTTC,CSARDMGRGHEQYF
-,TRBV25-1,-,TRBJ2-5,TGTGCCAGCAGTGACTACAGTGAATGGGGGACCCAGTACTTC,CASSDYSEWGTQYF
-,TRBV29-1,few,TRBJ1-1,TGCAGCGTTGAAGATACGGGACTTGAAGCTTTCTTT,CSVEDTGLEAFF
TRBD1,TRBV7-2,-,TRBJ2-1,TGTGCCAGCAGCTTACCCAGGGGGACAAGCTCCTACAATGAGCAGTTCTTC,CASSLPRGTSSYNEQFF
-,TRBV6-6,-,TRBJ2-7,TGTGCCAGCAGTTTAACAGGGTCAAGAAACGAGCAGTACTTC,CASSLTGSRNEQYF
TRBD1,TRBV5-1,many,TRBJ2-7,TGCGCCAGCAGATCGGGACAGGGTACGGTATCTAGAGAGCAGTACTTC,CASRSGQGTVSREQYF
-,TRBV9,few,TRBJ2-4,TGTGCCAGCAGCGCGGGCCCCGAAAACATTCAGTACTTC,CASSAGPENIQYF
-,TRBV18,few,TRBJ2-3,TGTGCCAGCTCCGTTGGGACCAATACAGATACGCAGTATTTT,CASSVGTNTDTQYF
-,TRBV13,-,TRBJ2-3,TGTGCCAGCAGCTCAATGAGGGGGGAGCACACAGATACGCAGTATTTT,CASSSMRGEHTDTQYF
TRBD2,TRBV18,-,TRBJ2-1,TGTGCCAGCTCACCACCCACTAGCGGGGGTACCTACGAGCAGTTCTTC,CASSPPTSGGTYEQFF
-,TRBV5-1,-,TRBJ2-3,TGCGCCAGCAGTTTCCGGGATCGCACAGATACGCAGTATTTT,CASSFRDRTDTQYF
TRBD1,TRBV7-9,many,TRBJ2-4,TGTGCCAGCAGCCCCGGACAGGGGGCAACCAAAAACATTCAGTACTTC,CASSPGQGATKNIQYF
-,TRBV20-1,few,TRBJ1-1,TGCAGTGCTAGGGTGGGGGCGTTTGGGAACACTGAAGCTTTCTTT,CSARVGAFGNTEAFF
-,TRBV7-2,few,TRBJ2-3,TGTGCCAGCAAAAGCACAGATACGCAGTATTTT,CASKSTDTQYF
-,TRBV4-3,-,TRBJ2-5,TGCGCCAGCAGCCAAGATTGGGTTTGGGGGACACCTCAAGAGACCCAGTACTTC,CASSQDWVWGTPQETQYF
-,TRBV20-1,once,TRBJ2-7,TGCAGTGCTGGTAAAGAGACGGCTTACGAGCAGTACTTC,CSAGKETAYEQYF
TRBD2,TRBV7-2,-,TRBJ2-1,TGTGCCAGCAGCTTAGGGAACCAGCGGGGCAATGAGCAGTTCTTC,CASSLGNQRGNEQFF
-,TRBV7-2,few,TRBJ2-3,TGTGCCAGCAGTTCCACCGGAGGGGAGGATACGCAGTATTTT,CASSSTGGEDTQYF
TRBD1,TRBV27,-,TRBJ2-7,TGTGCCAGCAGTCGAGGGGACAGACCCTACGAGCAGTACTTC,CASSRGDRPYEQYF
-,TRBV4-1,-,TRBJ1-1,TGCGCCAGCAGCCCCCTCAGAAACCAGGGTGAAGCTTTCTTT,CASSPLRNQGEAFF
TRBD1,TRBV5-1,-,TRBJ2-7,TGCGCCAGCAGCCTGGACTGGACAGGTATGACCTACGAGCAGTACTTC,CASSLDWTGMTYEQYF